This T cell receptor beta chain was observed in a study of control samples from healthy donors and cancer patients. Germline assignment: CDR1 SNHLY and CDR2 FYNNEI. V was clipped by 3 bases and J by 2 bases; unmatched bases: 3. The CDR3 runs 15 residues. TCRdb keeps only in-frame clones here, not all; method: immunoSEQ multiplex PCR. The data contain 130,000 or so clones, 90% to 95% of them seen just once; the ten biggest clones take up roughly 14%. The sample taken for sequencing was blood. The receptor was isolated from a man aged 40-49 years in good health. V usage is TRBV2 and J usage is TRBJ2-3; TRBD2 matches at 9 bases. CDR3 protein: CASSEGLAFTDTQYF. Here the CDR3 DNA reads TGTGCCAGCAGTGAGGGACTAGCTTTCACAGATACGCAGTATTTT.